The clone carrying this T cell receptor (beta chain) was recorded at least ten times. PBMCs stemmed from around 10 ml fresh peripheral blood. The data originate from a study of T cells in Graves' hyperthyroidism and ophthalmopathy. V lost 6 bases, J lost 8 bases, and 13 bases stayed unmatched. Germline V lookup: CDR1 DFQATT, CDR2 SNEGSKA (reference sequence). There are 15 residues in the CDR3. TCR beta CDR3 regions were amplified from RNA transcripts. The TCR CDR3 was amplified in a first-round RT-PCR using the HTBI primer set. TCRdb processed the multiplex PCR reads anew with MiXCR; each CDR3 protein has one entry. This table has under 300,000 distinct CDR3 sequences, about 15% appearing once.

The receptor was isolated from a woman aged 45 to 65 with Graves' hyperthyroidism that later progressed to Graves' ophthalmopathy. This chain joins TRBV20-1 and TRBJ2-1; TRBD1 agrees at 10 bases. Specimen: blood. The CDR3 sequence is CSAGSRDRGFHEQFF. CDR3 bases: TGCAGTGCGGGAAGCCGGGACAGGGGTTTTCATGAGCAGTTCTTC.